The source of this T cell receptor (beta chain) is a study of spatial heterogeneity in lung cancer. Overall study context: In raw reads, more than eight appearances on average were recorded for each unique TCR and UMI combination. General observations from the study: Ubiquitous expanded tumor TCRs surfaced in blood more at resection than they did at follow-up.

TCRdb analysed the 5' RACE reads with MiXCR anew, one entry per CDR3 protein. In the table there are some 37,000 distinct CDR3 sequences, less than 9% of which are singletons. This clonotype was detected ten times or more. What it recognizes is unknown. The junction had 7 bases not matched to a gene; V was cut back by 4 bases and J by 5 bases. This CDR3 contains 14 residues. Germline V gives CDR1 SGHRS, CDR2 YFSETQ. Regarding time point: sample taken at primary tumor resection. Sequencing of whole RNA from tumor, nontumor lung or frozen PBMC involved no sorting. This chain connects TRBV5-1 to TRBJ2-3; 7 nucleotides align to TRBD1. The sample was PBMCs, taken at surgery. This clonotype was obtained from a female donor with early-stage non-small cell lung cancer. The CDR3 sequence: CASSPGTEGDTQYF. As DNA, the CDR3 is TGCGCCAGCAGCCCCGGGACAGAGGGAGATACGCAGTATTTT.